The TCR beta chain described here comes from a study of siplizumab effects on memory and regulatory T cells. The V gene's germline CDR1 is SGHRS and CDR2 YFSETQ. Trimming removed 2 bases from V and 7 bases from J; junction bases left unmatched: 8. This CDR3 spans 15 amino acids. Investigators obtained sequences from unstimulated naive, memory, effector memory and TEMRA subsets in a few donor pairs. Assay used: immunoSEQ multiplex PCR; TCRdb lists only in-frame clones, some missing. The table includes about 91,000 clones, approximately 97% detected once. The V gene is TRBV5-1, the J gene TRBJ1-2, with 10 nucleotides matching TRBD1. The sequenced material came from naive CD4+ T cells sorted from blood. The origin of this receptor is a human donor in good health. The chain's CDR3 is CASSFLTDRGPGYTF. DNA of the CDR3: TGCGCCAGCAGCTTTCTTACCGACAGGGGGCCTGGCTACACCTTC. The full variable domain, completed using reference TRBV5-1 and TRBJ1-2, is KAGVTQTPRYLIKTRGQQVTLSCSPISGHRSVSWYQQTPGQGLQFLFEYFSETQRNKGNFPGRFSGRQFSNSRSEMNVSTLELGDSALYLCASSFLTDRGPGYTFGSGTRLTVV.